The clone carrying this TCR beta chain was counted at least ten times. The CDR3 is 19 residues long. Trimming shortened V by 1 base and J by 8 bases, and 26 bases separated the two germline ends. Germline V gene lookup returns CDR1 MDHEN and CDR2 SYDVKM. These data are taken from a study of T cells in Graves' hyperthyroidism and ophthalmopathy. Regions amplified from RNA transcripts were the TCR beta CDR3 regions. The HTBI primer set drove a first-round RT-PCR of the TCR CDR3. Using its own MiXCR run on the multiplex PCR reads, TCRdb lists one record per CDR3 protein. Of 300,000 to 450,000 distinct CDR3 sequences in the sample, more than 14% are singletons; the top ten hold around 20%.

Sequencing was performed on blood. This sequence was found in a woman aged 25-40 years with Graves' ophthalmopathy. This rearrangement joins TRBV28 to TRBJ1-4, with a possible D match to TRBD1 (5 bases). CDR3 loop: CASSLLWIWRDLKMEKLFF. CDR3 DNA: TGTGCCAGCAGTTTATTGTGGATCTGGCGGGACCTTAAAATGGAAAAACTGTTTTTT. The full variable domain, completed using reference TRBV28 and TRBJ1-4, is DVKVTQSSRYLVKRTGEKVFLECVQDMDHENMFWYRQDPGLGLRLIYFSYDVKMKEKGDIPEGYSVSREKKERFSLILESASTNQTSMYLCASSLLWIWRDLKMEKLFFGSGTQLSVL.